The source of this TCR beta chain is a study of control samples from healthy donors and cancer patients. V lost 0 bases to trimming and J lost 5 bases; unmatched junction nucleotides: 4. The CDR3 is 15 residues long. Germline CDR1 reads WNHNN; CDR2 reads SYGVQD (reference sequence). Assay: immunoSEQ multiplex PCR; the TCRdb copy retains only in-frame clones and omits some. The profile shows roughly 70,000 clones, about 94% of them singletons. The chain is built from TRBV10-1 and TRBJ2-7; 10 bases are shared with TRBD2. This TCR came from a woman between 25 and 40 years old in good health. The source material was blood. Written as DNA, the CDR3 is TGCGCCAGCAGTGAGTCCCTAGCGGGGGATCACGAGCAGTACGTC. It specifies CASSESLAGDHEQYV.